The count of the clone carrying this T cell receptor beta chain is one. V trimming: 2 bases; J trimming: 9 bases; junction bases outside the gene matches: 4. Germline lookup yields CDR1 MDHEN and CDR2 SYDVKM. CDR3 length: 12 amino acids. This table comes from immunoSEQ multiplex PCR, and its TCRdb copy is limited to in-frame clones, with some not included. This repertoire shows under 50,000 clones, 90% found once; its top ten account for around 17%. This entry belongs to a study of blood T cell repertoires in COVID-19. Study in general: Researchers got acute and convalescent COVID-19 samples from the United States, Italy and Spain. PBMCs, B-cell-depleted T cells, or T cells were the source of the cDNA or gDNA that made up the material.

This rearrangement joins TRBV28 to TRBJ2-7, with 7 bases lining up with TRBD1. Sequencing was performed on peripheral blood. This clonotype was sampled from a man aged 70-80 years with active COVID-19. In DNA, the CDR3 is TGTGCCAGCAGTTTAAAAACAGGGGCGCAGTACTTC. It specifies CASSLKTGAQYF. Drawing the rest from reference TRBV28 and TRBJ2-7, the complete variable domain is DVKVTQSSRYLVKRTGEKVFLECVQDMDHENMFWYRQDPGLGLRLIYFSYDVKMKEKGDIPEGYSVSREKKERFSLILESASTNQTSMYLCASSLKTGAQYFGPGTRLTVT.